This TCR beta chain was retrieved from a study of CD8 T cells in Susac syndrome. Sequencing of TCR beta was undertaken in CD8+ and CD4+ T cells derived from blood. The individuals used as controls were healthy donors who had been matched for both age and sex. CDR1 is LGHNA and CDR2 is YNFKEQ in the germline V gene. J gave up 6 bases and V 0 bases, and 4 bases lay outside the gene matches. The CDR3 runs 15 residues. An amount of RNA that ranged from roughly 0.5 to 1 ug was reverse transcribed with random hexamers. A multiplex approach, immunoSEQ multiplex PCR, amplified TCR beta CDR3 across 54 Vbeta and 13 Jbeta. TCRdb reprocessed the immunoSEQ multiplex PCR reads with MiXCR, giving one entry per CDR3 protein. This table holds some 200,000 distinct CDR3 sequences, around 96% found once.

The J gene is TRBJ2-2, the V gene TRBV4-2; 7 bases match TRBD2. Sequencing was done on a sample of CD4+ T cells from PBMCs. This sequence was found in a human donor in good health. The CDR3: CASSQEEGGAGELFF. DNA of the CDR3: TGTGCCAGCAGCCAAGAGGAGGGAGGGGCCGGGGAGCTGTTTTTT.